The 10 T cell receptor beta chains below come from one sample, sequenced in a study of OX40 agonist ivuxolimab in advanced cancers. Using immunoSEQ multiplex PCR, the repertoire was profiled, and TCRdb retains in-frame clones only, with some absent. The profile shows about 69,000 clones, 91% of them singletons. This specimen consisted of CD4+ or CD8+ T cells sorted from blood, obtained in a trial of the OX40 agonist ivuxolimab. The receptors were sampled from an adult with an advanced solid tumor such as melanoma, head and neck, liver or kidney cancer.

V usage is TRBV6-1 and J usage is TRBJ2-2, with TRBD1 matching 7 bases. The CDR3 is made up of 14 amino acids. V dropped 5 bases and J dropped 6; count of bases not matched to a gene: 6. The germline V gene has CDR1 MNHNS and CDR2 SASEGT. For the CDR3, the DNA is TGTGCCAGCAGTCCCGACAGGGCTGCCGGGGAGCTGTTTTTT. Its protein product is CASSPDRAAGELFF.

The chain uses TRBV10-3 and TRBJ1-1, with 7 bases identical to TRBD1. V dropped 4 bases and J dropped 1; count of bases not matched to a gene: 3. From germline, CDR1 is ENHRY and CDR2 SYGVKD. The CDR3 spans 14 residues. The CDR3 sequence is CAISGGQRNTEAFF. CDR3 nucleotide sequence: TGTGCCATCAGTGGGGGACAGAGGAACACTGAAGCTTTCTTT.

This chain links TRBV30 with TRBJ1-3; the match to TRBD1 covers 9 bases. V trimming: 1 base; J trimming: 4 bases; junction bases outside the gene matches: 8. Germline lookup yields CDR1 GTSNPN and CDR2 SVGIG (reference sequence). CDR3 size: 16 residues. The CDR3 reads CAWSGDRVASGNTIYF. Here the CDR3 DNA reads TGTGCCTGGAGTGGGGACAGGGTGGCTTCCGGAAACACCATATATTTT. The full variable domain, in which reference TRBV30 and TRBJ1-3 provide the parts outside the CDR3, is SQTIHQWPATLVQPVGSPLSLECTVEGTSNPNLYWYRQAAGRGLQLLFYSVGIGQISSEVPQNLSASRPQDRQFILSSKKLLLSDSGFYLCAWSGDRVASGNTIYFGEGSWLTVV.

This clone was counted only a few times. The genes are TRBV30 and TRBJ1-5, with D possibly matching TRBD1 (6 bases). The CDR3 sequence is 13 residues long. Germline V gene lookup returns CDR1 GTSNPN and CDR2 SVGIG (reference sequence). V was shortened by 5 bases and J by 5 bases, with 13 bases between the two germline ends. Written as DNA, the CDR3 is TGTGCCTGGGCACAGGGATCAGATCAGCCCCAGCATTTT. Amino acids: CAWAQGSDQPQHF. The full variable domain, in which reference TRBV30 and TRBJ1-5 provide the parts outside the CDR3, is SQTIHQWPATLVQPVGSPLSLECTVEGTSNPNLYWYRQAAGRGLQLLFYSVGIGQISSEVPQNLSASRPQDRQFILSSKKLLLSDSGFYLCAWAQGSDQPQHFGDGTRLSIL.

The chain couples TRBV6-1 to TRBJ1-1, with TRBD1 as a possible D gene (5 bases). Germline CDR1 reads MNHNS; CDR2 reads SASEGT. V was cut by 4 bases and J by 8 bases, with 14 bases left in between. The CDR3 spans 13 residues. CDR3 region: CASSAKSGSEAFF. The CDR3 region has the DNA TGTGCCAGCAGTGCAAAGTCAGGGTCGGAAGCTTTCTTT.

The chain carries TRBV5-5 and TRBJ2-7, with D perhaps matching TRBD1 (5 bases). V shed 4 bases and J shed 6 bases, with 17 bases lying between them. Germline V gene data show CDR1 as SGHKS and CDR2 as YYEKEE (reference sequence). The CDR3 sequence is 14 residues long. CDR3 residues: CASSHRNIGVEQYF. DNA for the CDR3: TGTGCCAGCAGCCATCGCAATATAGGGGTCGAGCAGTACTTC.

V gene TRBV9 combines with J gene TRBJ1-1; no firm D call. Germline CDR1 SGDLS, CDR2 YYNGEE. The CDR3 loop spans 14 amino acids. With 2 bases removed from V and 0 bases from J, the gap between germline ends came to 8 bases. This chain's CDR3 is CASSVLWVNTEAFF. The CDR3 nucleotides read TGTGCCAGCAGCGTTTTATGGGTGAACACTGAAGCTTTCTTT.

The chain uses TRBV19 and TRBJ2-1; the match to TRBD2 covers 13 bases. J lost 8 bases, V lost 5 bases, and 6 bases had no gene match. Germline V gene lookup returns CDR1 LNHDA and CDR2 SQIVND (reference sequence). The CDR3 length is 15 residues. Here the CDR3 reads CASSRRTSGSYEQFF. The CDR3 nucleotides read TGTGCCAGTAGTCGACGGACTAGCGGGAGTTATGAGCAGTTCTTC.

The chain joins TRBV7-9 to TRBJ2-3; D call uncertain. Germline-derived CDR1 and CDR2 are SEHNR and FQNEAQ (reference sequence). Deletions cut 5 bases from V and 2 bases from J, with 8 bases between. This CDR3 is 13 amino acids long. CDR3 sequence (DNA): TGTGCCAGCAGCCGCGATGCCACAGATACGCAGTATTTT. It specifies CASSRDATDTQYF.

The V call is TRBV4-1, the J call TRBJ2-1; D is unresolved. V lost 1 base and J lost 5, with 21 bases in between. CDR3 size: 18 residues. The germline V gene encodes CDR1 MGHRA and CDR2 YSYEKL. In DNA form, the CDR3 reads TGCGCCAGCAGCCAAGGCACCGTTGACGCGGCCCGAGACAATGAGCAGTTCTTC. Translated: CASSQGTVDAARDNEQFF.